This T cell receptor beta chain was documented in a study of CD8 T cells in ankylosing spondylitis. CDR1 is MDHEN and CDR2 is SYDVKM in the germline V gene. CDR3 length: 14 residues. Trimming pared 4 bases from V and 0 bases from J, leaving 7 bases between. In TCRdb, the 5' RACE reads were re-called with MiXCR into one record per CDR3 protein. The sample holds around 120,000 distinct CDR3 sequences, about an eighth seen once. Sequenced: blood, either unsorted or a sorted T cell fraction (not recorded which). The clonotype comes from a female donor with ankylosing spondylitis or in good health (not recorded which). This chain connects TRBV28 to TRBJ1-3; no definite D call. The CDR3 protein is CASSSGFSGNTIYF. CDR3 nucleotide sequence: TGTGCCAGCAGTTCGGGATTCTCTGGAAACACCATATATTTT.